This passage covers 18 T cell receptor beta chains from one sample sequenced in a study of cytomegalovirus exposure and HLA in healthy donors. Generated by immunoSEQ multiplex PCR, the TCRdb table keeps only in-frame clones and is missing some. Among 150,000 to 200,000 clones, roughly 80% were seen once, and the ten largest hold about 2.1%. Sequencing input: PBMCs. The receptors originated from a man younger than 40 in good health and CMV-seropositive.

The genes are TRBV27 and TRBJ2-1; D unresolved. Germline V gene data show CDR1 as MNHEY and CDR2 as SMNVEV (reference sequence). The CDR3 has 14 amino acids. Trimming shortened V by 3 bases and J by 4 bases, and 10 bases separated the two germline ends. The CDR3 DNA follows: TGTGCCAGCAGTTTTCTGGCGGCTTACAATGAGCAGTTCTTC. Protein: CASSFLAAYNEQFF.

The chain recombines TRBV30 with TRBJ2-5; D is possibly TRBD1 (6 bases). The CDR3 is made up of 13 amino acids. Trimming removed 1 base at V and 5 bases at J, with 11 bases between. Germline-derived CDR1 and CDR2 are GTSNPN and SVGIG (reference sequence). DNA for the CDR3: TGTGCCTGGAGTGACAGGGATGGGGAGACCCAGTACTTC. Protein sequence: CAWSDRDGETQYF.

The chain recombines TRBV4-1 with TRBJ2-5; 7 bases match TRBD2. CDR3 length: 15 amino acids. With 0 bases clipped from V and 7 bases from J, the junction kept 8 bases outside the gene matches. Per the germline V gene, CDR1 is MGHRA and CDR2 is YSYEKL. The CDR3 nucleotides read TGCGCCAGCAGCCAAGAAGGGTTAGGCGGGGGGACCCAGTACTTC. Protein product: CASSQEGLGGGTQYF.

This chain links TRBV4-1 with TRBJ2-7, with TRBD2 matching over 12 bases. The V gene end was trimmed by 4 bases and the J gene end by 2 bases; junction bases not matched to a gene: 6. CDR1 is MGHRA, CDR2 YSYEKL, per germline. The length of the CDR3 is 16 residues. The CDR3 bases are TGCGCCAGCAGCCCCGGGACTAGCGGGTGGACCTACGAGCAGTACTTC. Its translation is CASSPGTSGWTYEQYF.

Only a few counts were recorded for this clone. This chain links TRBV30 with TRBJ1-6; a possible D gene is TRBD1 (6 bases). Germline CDR1 and CDR2: GTSNPN and SVGIG (reference sequence). V was clipped by 8 bases and J by 3 bases, with 11 bases between them. The CDR3 has 13 amino acids. The CDR3 protein is CARQTGYNSPLHF. In nucleotides, the CDR3 is TGTGCCCGTCAGACAGGCTATAATTCACCCCTCCACTTT.

The CDR3 reads CASSEALRGAGETQYF. In DNA form, the CDR3 reads TGTGCCAGCAGTGAAGCGCTGAGGGGCGCGGGGGAGACCCAGTACTTC. The chain recombines TRBV6-1 with TRBJ2-5, with D possibly being TRBD2 (6 bases). The CDR3 contains 16 residues. Germline values: CDR1 MNHNS, CDR2 SASEGT. Trimming stripped 0 bases from V and 5 bases from J, with 16 bases between.

This clone appeared once. V is TRBV18 and J is TRBJ2-7; perhaps TRBD1 as D (6 bases). Trimming pared 3 bases from V and 6 bases from J, leaving 18 bases between. From germline, CDR1 is KGHSH and CDR2 LQKENI. This CDR3 is 15 amino acids long. The DNA for the CDR3 is TGTGCCAGCTCACCGTCGGCAGGGGAATTGGCCGAGCAGTACTTC. This gives the protein CASSPSAGELAEQYF. Supplemented by reference TRBV18 and TRBJ2-7, the full variable domain reads NAGVMQNPRHLVRRRGQEARLRCSPMKGHSHVYWYRQLPEEGLKFMVYLQKENIIDESGMPKERFSAEFPKEGPSILRIQQVVRGDSAAYFCASSPSAGELAEQYFGPGTRLTVT.

This chain links TRBV5-1 with TRBJ1-6, with D maybe TRBD1 (5 bases). This CDR3 region has 17 residues. V was shortened by 5 bases and J by 4 bases, with 19 bases between the two germline ends. CDR1 is SGHRS, CDR2 YFSETQ, per germline. CDR3 sequence: CASSPSDSGDYNSPLHF. The CDR3 DNA sequence: TGCGCCAGCAGTCCTAGTGATTCGGGGGATTATAATTCACCCCTCCACTTT.

The chain employs TRBV27 and TRBJ1-5, with 8 bases identical to TRBD1. In germline, CDR1 is MNHEY, CDR2 SMNVEV (reference sequence). V was pared by 5 bases and J by 6 bases, with 6 bases of the junction left unmatched. The length of the CDR3 is 14 residues. DNA of the CDR3: TGTGCCAGCAGTCCCACAGGGGGAAGTCAGCCCCAGCATTTT. Amino acid sequence: CASSPTGGSQPQHF.

The chain is built from TRBV5-1 and TRBJ1-1; D possibly corresponds to TRBD1 (5 bases). The germline V and J ends were trimmed by 0 bases and 0 bases, with 12 bases remaining between them. Germline V gene lookup returns CDR1 SGHRS and CDR2 YFSETQ. The CDR3 is 16 residues long. The CDR3 DNA is TGCGCCAGCAGCTTGGGTCCCGGGGGGATGAACACTGAAGCTTTCTTT. Protein product: CASSLGPGGMNTEAFF.

The rearrangement uses TRBV7-9 and TRBJ1-1, with D possibly TRBD1 on 6 matching bases. V was pared by 3 bases and J by 5 bases, with 13 bases between. This CDR3 is built from 14 residues. Germline CDR1 reads SEHNR; CDR2 reads FQNEAQ (reference sequence). CDR3 region: CASSFGQIGTEAFF. CDR3 nucleotide sequence: TGTGCCAGCAGCTTCGGACAGATAGGAACTGAAGCTTTCTTT.

V usage is TRBV9 and J usage is TRBJ1-1, with a tentative D call TRBD1 (5 bases). Trimming took off 2 bases at V and 13 bases at J, with 21 bases between the two ends. The germline CDR1 and CDR2 sequences are SGDLS and YYNGEE. This CDR3 comprises 14 residues. CDR3 nucleotides: TGTGCCAGCAGCGTCGGGGGAAGCCCCGAACTGCATTTCTTT. Its translation: CASSVGGSPELHFF. Full variable domain (rest looked up from reference TRBV9 and TRBJ1-1): DSGVTQTPKHLITATGQRVTLRCSPRSGDLSVYWYQQSLDQGLQFLIQYYNGEERAKGNILERFSAQQFPDLHSELNLSSLELGDSALYFCASSVGGSPELHFFGQGTRLTVV.

The chain carries TRBV2 and TRBJ1-5; D remains unclear. CDR1 is SNHLY, CDR2 FYNNEI, per germline. V was clipped by 4 bases and J by 9 bases, with 7 bases between them. This CDR3 comprises 11 residues. CDR3: CASSGGLPQHF. The CDR3 bases are TGTGCCAGCAGTGGAGGTTTGCCCCAGCATTTT.

The V call is TRBV19, the J call TRBJ1-1; tentatively, D is TRBD1 (5 bases). V lost 3 bases and J 3 bases, leaving 14 bases between the germline ends. The CDR3 extends over 15 amino acids. Germline CDR1 is LNHDA and CDR2 is SQIVND (reference sequence). CDR3 sequence reads: CASSMRGGPYTEAFF. CDR3 DNA sequence: TGTGCCAGTAGTATGAGGGGAGGGCCCTACACTGAAGCTTTCTTT.

This clone was picked up a small number of times. The chain carries TRBV9 and TRBJ2-1; 11 nucleotides align to TRBD1. The V gene end was trimmed by 0 bases and the J gene end by 7 bases; junction bases not matched to a gene: 3. This CDR3 contains 15 residues. From germline, CDR1 is SGDLS and CDR2 YYNGEE. CDR3 sequence reads: CASSVGGTGGNEQFF. The DNA of the CDR3 is TGTGCCAGCAGCGTAGGGGGGACAGGGGGGAATGAGCAGTTCTTC. Full variable domain (outside the CDR3, taken from reference TRBV9 and TRBJ2-1): DSGVTQTPKHLITATGQRVTLRCSPRSGDLSVYWYQQSLDQGLQFLIQYYNGEERAKGNILERFSAQQFPDLHSELNLSSLELGDSALYFCASSVGGTGGNEQFFGPGTRLTVL.

Relative to its sample, this clone is medium-sized. The chain links TRBV4-2 to TRBJ2-3, with D possibly TRBD2 on 6 matching bases. The germline V gene encodes CDR1 LGHNA and CDR2 YNFKEQ. The CDR3 sequence is 17 residues long. Trimming took off 1 base at V and 0 bases at J, with 14 bases between the two ends. CDR3 region: CASSQGESGTSTDTQYF. The CDR3 nucleotides read TGTGCCAGCAGCCAAGGAGAATCCGGGACTAGCACAGATACGCAGTATTTT.

This rearrangement joins TRBV6-1 to TRBJ1-6; the match to TRBD1 covers 10 bases. Germline V CDR1 and CDR2: MNHNS, SASEGT. V shed 4 bases and J 7 bases; nucleotides not matched to a gene: 7. The CDR3 loop spans 16 amino acids. As DNA, the CDR3 is TGTGCCAGCAGTGGGGGGGACAGGGGATTCAATTCACCCCTCCACTTT. Protein sequence: CASSGGDRGFNSPLHF.

The chain links TRBV6-5 to TRBJ1-2; D gene ambiguous. The V gene lost 6 bases and the J gene lost 4 bases, with 12 bases spanning the gap. The CDR3 runs 13 residues. Germline V lookup: CDR1 MNHEY, CDR2 SVGAGI. The CDR3 nucleotides are TGTGCCAGCAGATCCGACTCCCTCTATGGCTACACCTTC. This translates into CASRSDSLYGYTF.